These T cell receptor beta chains were read from a single sample in a study of T cell repertoires in cytomegalovirus infection. Their antigens are not known. Using its own MiXCR run on the reads, TCRdb lists one record per CDR3 protein. Of 830,000 or so distinct CDR3 sequences in the sample, about 33% were seen once. The input for sequencing was cultured CD8+ T cells from PBMCs, taken from culture after CMV antigen stimulation. The receptors stem from a human donor in good health (CMV status not recorded). Some clones in this sample may be carry-over from other donors' samples. The CDR3 runs from the conserved cysteine through the conserved F or W. A D gene is named only where the DNA matches it firmly. The size of a clone is reported for some rows only, either as once, few or many, or as a class for expanded clones.

size | J | D | V | CDR3 | DNA
few | TRBJ1-2 | . | TRBV7-8 | CASSLGAGVLDNYGYTF | TGTGCCAGCAGCTTAGGTGCCGGGGTCCTGGATAACTATGGCTACACCTTC
many | TRBJ2-1 | TRBD1 | TRBV7-8 | CASKWTGNEQFF | TGTGCCAGCAAATGGACAGGGAATGAGCAGTTCTTC
few | TRBJ2-2 | . | TRBV2 | CASSEAETANTGELFF | TGTGCCAGCAGTGAAGCAGAGACAGCGAACACCGGGGAGCTGTTTTTT
few | TRBJ2-7 | TRBD1 | TRBV27 | CASSGWDRGFDEQYF | TGTGCCAGCAGTGGGTGGGACAGGGGATTTGACGAGCAGTACTTC
. | TRBJ1-2 | . | TRBV7-9 | CASSEIQAYGYTF | TGTGCCAGCAGCGAAATACAGGCCTATGGCTACACCTTC
many | TRBJ1-5 | . | TRBV6-2/TRBV6-3 | CASSRDGTNQPQHF | TGTGCCAGCAGTCGGGACGGGACGAATCAGCCCCAGCATTTT
few | TRBJ2-7 | . | TRBV13 | CASSSKDEQYF | TGTGCCAGCAGCTCGAAGGACGAGCAGTACTTC
. | TRBJ2-1 | . | TRBV6-1 | CASSEVYFGEQFF | TGTGCCAGCAGTGAAGTATACTTTGGTGAGCAGTTCTTC
. | TRBJ2-1 | . | TRBV27 | CASSLTPGFFYNEQFF | TGTGCCAGCAGTTTAACCCCGGGGTTTTTCTACAATGAGCAGTTCTTC
. | TRBJ2-1 | TRBD1 | TRBV6-1 | CASRALWRPGGIISYNEQFF | TGTGCCAGCAGAGCCCTTTGGAGGCCAGGGGGCATTATCTCCTACAATGAGCAGTTCTTC
. | TRBJ2-6 | TRBD1 | TRBV7-9 | CASSPGTGGSSGANVLTF | TGTGCCAGCAGCCCTGGGACAGGGGGCTCCTCTGGGGCCAACGTCCTGACTTTC
few | TRBJ2-5 | . | TRBV27 | CASSLSSGDGETQYF | TGTGCCAGCAGTTTAAGTTCTGGGGACGGGGAGACCCAGTACTTC
. | TRBJ2-3 | TRBD2 | TRBV10-3 | CAISEPTSGGPPSTDTQYF | TGTGCCATCAGTGAGCCGACTAGCGGGGGACCACCTAGCACAGATACGCAGTATTTT
. | TRBJ1-4 | . | TRBV12-3/TRBV12-4 | CASSWEIEKLFF | TGTGCCAGCAGTTGGGAAATTGAAAAACTGTTTTTT
many | TRBJ1-1 | . | TRBV27 | CASSFQGSTEAFF | TGTGCCAGCAGTTTCCAGGGATCCACTGAAGCTTTCTTT
. | TRBJ1-1 | . | TRBV6-1 | CASSVRVTENTEAFF | TGTGCCAGCAGTGTGAGGGTTACAGAGAACACTGAAGCTTTCTTT
. | TRBJ1-5 | . | TRBV2 | CASQGQGVSNQPQHF | TGTGCCTCCCAGGGGCAGGGCGTTTCTAATCAGCCCCAGCATTTT
few | TRBJ2-3 | TRBD2 | TRBV6-6 | CASSYSFRGDPSFPTDTQYF | TGTGCCAGCAGTTACTCGTTCCGGGGGGATCCCTCTTTCCCCACAGATACGCAGTATTTT
few | TRBJ2-1 | TRBD2 | TRBV6-6 | CASSYGGLAGENEQFF | TGTGCCAGCAGTTACGGGGGACTAGCGGGGGAAAATGAGCAGTTCTTC
few | TRBJ2-2 | . | TRBV7-6 | CASSSTRHGELFF | TGTGCCAGCAGCTCCACGCGGCACGGGGAGCTGTTTTTT